A single sample gave rise to the 22 T cell receptor beta chains below, sequenced in a study of regulatory T cells in long-lasting Graves disease. Construction of TCR beta libraries relied on iRepertoire HTBI primers and on Arm-PCR targeting CDR3 regions. TCRdb re-called the multiplex PCR reads through MiXCR, storing one row per CDR3 protein. This sample carries around 450,000 distinct CDR3 sequences, 15% to 20% of them seen once, and the ten largest clones take approximately 12%. Indicated time point: newly diagnosed GD, antithyroid drugs for less than 3 months. After RNA was extracted from PBMCs, the TCR library was made from it. This same sample was also part of a study on T cells in Graves' hyperthyroidism and ophthalmopathy.

The material was peripheral blood mononuclear cells (PBMCs), obtained at new diagnosis, from a patient treated with antithyroid drugs. These receptors were obtained from a man aged 40-55 years with Graves disease.

This clonotype was observed many times. The CDR3 region has the DNA TGTGCCAGCAGTTCGCCGGACAGGGCTGGCCAGCCCCAGCATTTT. Encoded protein: CASSSPDRAGQPQHF. The J gene is TRBJ1-5, the V gene TRBV28, with 8 bases aligning to TRBD1. J lost 7 bases, V lost 4 bases, and 9 bases had no gene match. Germline V CDR1 and CDR2: MDHEN, SYDVKM. The CDR3 loop spans 15 amino acids.

This clonotype occurred many times. V and J are TRBV10-1 and TRBJ2-7; unclear D gene. Germline V CDR1 and CDR2: WNHNN, SYGVQD (reference sequence). V dropped 0 bases and J dropped 4 bases, with 16 bases sitting between them. CDR3 length: 16 amino acids. CDR3: CASSESTGVAWYEQYF. For the CDR3, the DNA is TGCGCCAGCAGTGAGTCGACCGGAGTAGCTTGGTACGAGCAGTACTTC.

This clonotype was counted many times. V and J are TRBV6-2 or TRBV6-3 and TRBJ2-3; 7 positions match TRBD2. J gave up 9 bases and V 5 bases, and 8 bases lay outside the gene matches. Germline CDR1 MNHEY, CDR2 SVGEGT. CDR3 length: 13 amino acids. The CDR3 DNA reads as TGTGCCAGCAGTGCCGAACTAGCGCGGACGCAGTATTTT. Protein sequence: CASSAELARTQYF.

This clonotype was recorded at least ten times. The CDR3 bases are TGTGCCAGCAGCTTTACAGGAGATTCCTACGAGCAGTACTTC. Protein: CASSFTGDSYEQYF. This chain links TRBV28 with TRBJ2-7, with a weak D call TRBD1 (5 bases). The CDR3 has 14 amino acids. Germline V gene lookup returns CDR1 MDHEN and CDR2 SYDVKM. Trimming removed 6 bases from V and 1 base from J, with 13 bases in between.

This clonotype was seen repeatedly, ten times or more. The genes are TRBV3-1 and TRBJ2-7, with D possibly being TRBD1 (6 bases). V was pared by 1 base and J by 2 bases, with 12 bases between. The CDR3 consists of 15 residues. CDR1 is LGHDT, CDR2 YNNKEL, per germline (reference sequence). CDR3 sequence reads: CASSQGPRGTYEQYF. The CDR3 coding sequence is TGTGCCAGCAGCCAAGGACCCAGGGGAACCTACGAGCAGTACTTC.

The V call is TRBV6-2 or TRBV6-3, the J call TRBJ2-1, with D maybe TRBD2 (7 bases). The CDR3 is 15 residues long. The V and J ends lost 6 bases and 4 bases respectively, with 16 bases between them. The germline CDR1 and CDR2 sequences are MNHEY and SVGEGT. The CDR3 DNA follows: TGTGCCAGCAGGCCCGGCGGGGGCTATTACAATGAGCAGTTCTTC. This encodes CASRPGGGYYNEQFF.

This clonotype has ten or more counts. V gene TRBV2 combines with J gene TRBJ1-1, with D possibly matching TRBD1 (6 bases). V was clipped by 8 bases and J by 5 bases, with 18 bases between them. CDR1 and CDR2 from the germline V gene are SNHLY and FYNNEI. CDR3 length: 14 amino acids. The CDR3 is CASQRITGRTEAFF. The DNA for the CDR3 is TGTGCCAGCCAAAGGATCACAGGGAGGACTGAAGCTTTCTTT. Full variable domain (rest looked up from reference TRBV2 and TRBJ1-1): EPEVTQTPSHQVTQMGQEVILRCVPISNHLYFYWYRQILGQKVEFLVSFYNNEISEKSEIFDDQFSVERPDGSNFTLKIRSTKLEDSAMYFCASQRITGRTEAFFGQGTRLTVV.

Many counts were recorded for this clonotype. The chain employs TRBV13 and TRBJ2-7, with 8 positions matching TRBD1. Germline V CDR1 and CDR2: PRHDT, FYEKMQ (reference sequence). The CDR3 is made up of 14 amino acids. J gave up 3 bases and V 3 bases, and 4 bases lay outside the gene matches. This chain's CDR3 is CASSLGQAIYEQYF. The DNA of the CDR3 is TGTGCCAGCAGCTTGGGACAGGCGATCTACGAGCAGTACTTC.

Comment on this clonotype: This may arise from a read error, as a much more abundant clone is one base away. The chain employs TRBV27 and TRBJ2-7; 9 bases are a match to TRBD2. Trimming took 8 bases from V and 2 from J; bases not matched to a gene: 7. Germline CDR1 is MNHEY and CDR2 is SMNVEV (reference sequence). The CDR3 extends over 14 amino acids. CDR3 DNA sequence: TGTGCCAGCGGGCGGGGGGGGGCTGCCTACGAGCAGTACTTC. Residues: CASGRGGAAYEQYF.

This clonotype was counted ten times or more. The V call is TRBV10-3, the J call TRBJ2-7, with D perhaps TRBD2 (6 bases). The V end lost 6 bases, the J end lost 5 bases, and 20 bases lay between the germline ends. The CDR3 length is 15 residues. Per the germline V gene, CDR1 is ENHRY and CDR2 is SYGVKD. In DNA form, the CDR3 reads TGTGCCATCAGCGCCACCGGAGCGGGTGGGCACGAGCAGTACTTC. Encoded protein: CAISATGAGGHEQYF.

In its sample, this clonotype was seen a few times. The chain joins TRBV28 to TRBJ2-5, with 11 bases identical to TRBD2. The CDR3 length is 15 residues. Germline values: CDR1 MDHEN, CDR2 SYDVKM. Losses at the gene ends were 5 bases for V and 5 bases for J; bases not matched to a gene: 7. CDR3 bases: TGTGCCAGCAGTACACCGACTAGCGGGAAGGAGACCCAGTACTTC. Amino acid sequence: CASSTPTSGKETQYF.

The chain recombines TRBV5-1 with TRBJ1-4, with 8 positions matching TRBD1. V shed 0 bases and J 0 bases; nucleotides not matched to a gene: 4. CDR3 size: 17 residues. The germline V gene encodes CDR1 SGHRS and CDR2 YFSETQ. CDR3 nucleotide sequence: TGCGCCAGCAGCTTGGTACGGACAGGGTCAACTAATGAAAAACTGTTTTTT. Its translation: CASSLVRTGSTNEKLFF.

This clonotype was seen at least ten times. V gene TRBV28 combines with J gene TRBJ2-3; 14 nucleotides align to TRBD2. CDR3 size: 17 residues. Per the germline V gene, CDR1 is MDHEN and CDR2 is SYDVKM. With 5 bases clipped from V and 2 bases from J, the junction kept 6 bases outside the gene matches. CDR3 residues: CASSPRTSGRSTDTQYF. The CDR3 nucleotides read TGTGCCAGCAGTCCACGGACTAGCGGGAGGTCCACAGATACGCAGTATTTT.

Notes on this clonotype: A read error is possible here, since a much larger clone lies one base away. The gene calls are TRBV12-3 or TRBV12-4 and TRBJ1-5; D is ambiguous. CDR3 length: 14 amino acids. The CDR3 reads CASSNTHSDQPQHF. The CDR3 DNA is TGTGCCAGCAGTAATACACATAGCGATCAGCCCCAGCATTTT.

V and J are TRBV19 and TRBJ2-5, with D uncertain. This CDR3 is 13 amino acids long. V gave up 6 bases and J gave up 0 bases, with 8 bases separating them. From germline, CDR1 is LNHDA and CDR2 SQIVND (reference sequence). The DNA for the CDR3 is TGTGCCAGTAGGAGACGGAACCAAGAGACCCAGTACTTC. Amino acids: CASRRRNQETQYF.

The table lists this clonotype with a count of one. V gene TRBV11-3 combines with J gene TRBJ1-3; D remains unclear. With 6 bases removed from V and 0 bases from J, the gap between germline ends came to 15 bases. CDR1 SGHNT and CDR2 YENEEA come from the germline V gene. This CDR3 has 16 residues. This CDR3 is CASRDLGRSSGNTIYF. Written as DNA, the CDR3 is TGTGCCAGCAGGGACCTCGGCAGAAGCTCTGGAAACACCATATATTTT.

At least ten counts were recorded for this clonotype. In DNA form, the CDR3 reads TGTGCCAGCAGTTTTGTGGGACAAGCTGGCTACACCTTC. It codes for CASSFVGQAGYTF. The chain has TRBV27 and TRBJ1-2; D may be TRBD1 (6 bases). The V end lost 3 bases, the J end lost 7 bases, and 12 bases lay between the germline ends. This CDR3 contains 13 residues. CDR1 is MNHEY, CDR2 SMNVEV, per germline (reference sequence).

Details on this clonotype: A far bigger clonotype differs at one base, so this is likely a read error. The rearrangement joins TRBV7-2 to TRBJ2-1, with 8 bases identical to TRBD1. The CDR3 loop spans 15 amino acids. Looked up from germline, CDR1 is SGHTA and CDR2 is FQGNSA. With 1 base clipped from V and 10 bases from J, the junction kept 9 bases outside the gene matches. The CDR3 DNA is TGTGCCAGCAGCTTAGTAGGGACAGGTTCCTACGAGCAGTTCTTC. Protein: CASSLVGTGSYEQFF.

This clonotype came up many times. The genes are TRBV20-1 and TRBJ1-5; weak D call: TRBD1 (5 bases). The germline CDR1 and CDR2 sequences are DFQATT and SNEGSKA (reference sequence). The CDR3 consists of 13 residues. With 5 bases removed from V and 6 bases from J, the gap between germline ends came to 14 bases. This chain's CDR3 is CSAPGSGIQPQHF. The CDR3 DNA sequence: TGCAGTGCTCCCGGTTCAGGGATTCAGCCCCAGCATTTT.

This clonotype was seen more than once but under ten times. This sequence joins TRBV24-1 and TRBJ2-3; D is ambiguous. Germline CDR1 KGHDR, CDR2 SFDVKD. The V gene lost 2 bases and the J gene lost 1 base, with 6 bases spanning the gap. The CDR3 loop spans 14 amino acids. The CDR3 loop is CATSDSQGTDTQYF. CDR3 bases: TGTGCCACCAGTGATTCCCAGGGCACAGATACGCAGTATTTT.

This chain connects TRBV10-3 to TRBJ2-7, with a possible D match to TRBD1 (6 bases). The CDR3 has 12 amino acids. V was shortened by 7 bases and J by 4 bases, with 11 bases between the two germline ends. The germline V gene encodes CDR1 ENHRY and CDR2 SYGVKD. The CDR3 region has the DNA TGTGCCATCAACCAGGGGTTTTACGAGCAGTACTTC. Its translation: CAINQGFYEQYF.

The chain recombines TRBV9 with TRBJ1-1, with TRBD1 matching over 8 bases. This CDR3 is 16 amino acids long. The germline CDR1 and CDR2 sequences are SGDLS and YYNGEE. Trimming took 4 bases from V and 2 from J; bases not matched to a gene: 10. The CDR3 sequence: CASSTTGTGANTEAFF. CDR3 nucleotides: TGTGCCAGCAGCACCACCGGGACAGGAGCCAACACTGAAGCTTTCTTT. The whole variable domain, filled in from reference TRBV9 and TRBJ1-1, reads DSGVTQTPKHLITATGQRVTLRCSPRSGDLSVYWYQQSLDQGLQFLIQYYNGEERAKGNILERFSAQQFPDLHSELNLSSLELGDSALYFCASSTTGTGANTEAFFGQGTRLTVV.